A selection of T cell receptor beta chains follows, all from one sample in a study of Ad26.COV2.S vaccination and SARS-CoV-2 variants. Using immunoSEQ multiplex PCR, the repertoire was profiled, and TCRdb retains in-frame clones only, with some absent. This sample carries about 400,000 clones, approximately 88% of them seen once, and the ten largest clones take about 3.5%. This sample comprised peripheral blood, obtained in a trial of Ad26.COV2.S vaccine versus placebo. Every receptor here comes from a person aged 18-60 years who received the Ad26.COV2.S COVID-19 vaccine or a placebo. Both conserved end residues are part of each CDR3. D genes are given only for firm matches. A clone size is listed for some rows: how often the clone was seen (once, few, many), or a class if it is expanded.

j_gene | v_gene | d_gene | abundance | CDR3nt | CDR3aa
TRBJ2-3 | TRBV11-3 | - | - | TGTGCCAGCAGCTTACAGGGTCGCGCAGATACGCAGTATTTT | CASSLQGRADTQYF
TRBJ1-1 | TRBV28 | - | - | TGTGCCAGCAGTATCGACTGGACGAACACTGAAGCTTTCTTT | CASSIDWTNTEAFF
TRBJ2-3 | TRBV11-3 | - | - | TGTGCCAGCAGCCCGGGACTCCGATCCACAGATACGCAGTATTTT | CASSPGLRSTDTQYF
TRBJ1-2 | TRBV11-2 | - | - | TGTGCCAGCAGCTTGGAGGGCTACAGCTATGGCTACACCTTC | CASSLEGYSYGYTF
TRBJ2-5 | TRBV7-9 | - | - | TGTGCCAGCAGCTTAGTAGGGGAGACCCAGTACTTC | CASSLVGETQYF
TRBJ2-3 | TRBV18 | TRBD2 | - | TGTGCCAGCTCACCCTCCGGACTAGCATTTCCCGATACGCAGTATTTT | CASSPSGLAFPDTQYF
TRBJ1-3 | TRBV19 | - | - | TGTGCCAGTAGAAGTAGGACAACTGGAAACACCATATATTTT | CASRSRTTGNTIYF
TRBJ2-1 | TRBV25-1 | TRBD2 | few | TGTGCCAGCAGTGGGGGATTGGGGACTAGCGCTTACAATGAGCAGTTCTTC | CASSGGLGTSAYNEQFF
TRBJ1-5 | TRBV5-1 | - | - | TGCGCCAGCAGCTTGTTGCAGGGGTCTCAGCCCCAGCATTTT | CASSLLQGSQPQHF
TRBJ1-6 | TRBV6-5 | - | - | TGTGCCAGCAGTTACTCTCAACGGATTAATTCACCCCTCCACTTT | CASSYSQRINSPLHF
TRBJ2-7 | TRBV7-2 | TRBD2 | once | TGTGCCAGCAGCAAACCCACTAGCGGGGGCGAATGGGCCTACGAGCAGTACTTC | CASSKPTSGGEWAYEQYF
TRBJ1-2 | TRBV13 | - | - | TGTGCCAGCAGCTTAGGCCGATGGGGGCATAACTATGGCTACACCTTC | CASSLGRWGHNYGYTF
TRBJ2-6 | TRBV9 | - | - | TGTGCCAGCAGCGTTCTCTCTGGGGCCAACGTCCTGACTTTC | CASSVLSGANVLTF
TRBJ1-1 | TRBV6-5 | - | - | TGTGCCAGCAGACCTGGTGGGGGCACTGAAGCTTTCTTT | CASRPGGGTEAFF
TRBJ2-2 | TRBV2 | - | - | TGTGCCAGCAGGACGGCCAACTCCGGACCCGGGGAGCTGTTTTTT | CASRTANSGPGELFF
TRBJ2-1 | TRBV3-1/TRBV3-2 | - | - | TGTGCCAGCAGCCAAGTAGGGGGACCCTACAATGAGCAGTTCTTC | CASSQVGGPYNEQFF
TRBJ2-7 | TRBV14 | TRBD1 | - | TGTGCCAGCAGCCAAGTAGACAGGGAGAGAAACGAGCAGTACTTC | CASSQVDRERNEQYF
TRBJ2-7 | TRBV28 | - | - | TGTGCCAGCATCCAGGGGTACGAGCAGTACTTC | CASIQGYEQYF
TRBJ1-2 | TRBV18 | TRBD1 | - | TGTGCCAGCTCACCCGGGGACAGATACTATGGCTACACCTTC | CASSPGDRYYGYTF
TRBJ2-7 | TRBV6-5 | - | once | TGTGCCAGCAGTCTAACGGCGGGCCCCGGGTACGAGCAGTACTTC | CASSLTAGPGYEQYF
TRBJ2-3 | TRBV7-2 | - | once | TGTGCCAGCAGCTCCTTATCGGGGGTCACAGATACGCAGTATTTT | CASSSLSGVTDTQYF
TRBJ1-1 | TRBV19 | TRBD1 | - | TGTGCCAGTAGTAGGGGACAGTTCATGAACACTGAAGCTTTCTTT | CASSRGQFMNTEAFF
TRBJ2-1 | TRBV27 | - | - | TGTGCCAGCAGTTTGCCTGGGGGCATCAATGAGCAGTTCTTC | CASSLPGGINEQFF
TRBJ2-7 | TRBV7-9 | - | once | TGTGCCAGCAGCTTTGAGGGATACGAGCAGTACTTC | CASSFEGYEQYF
TRBJ2-1 | TRBV18 | - | - | TGTGCCAGCTCACCACTTAGGGGGGACGGGTACTACAATGAGCAGTTCTTC | CASSPLRGDGYYNEQFF
TRBJ2-2 | TRBV7-2 | - | - | TGTGCCAGCAGCTTAGATATTAGGGGCACCGGGGAGCTGTTTTTT | CASSLDIRGTGELFF
TRBJ1-2 | TRBV30 | - | - | TGTGCCTGGAGTGTTGACAGTTCACTGGGTGGCTACACCTTC | CAWSVDSSLGGYTF
TRBJ2-5 | TRBV5-1 | - | - | TGCGCCAGCAGCTTGTCCGGACGCCAAGAGACCCAGTACTTC | CASSLSGRQETQYF
TRBJ1-1 | TRBV3-1/TRBV3-2 | - | - | TGTGCCAGCAGCCCCCTGGGAGGGGGCACTGAAGCTTTCTTT | CASSPLGGGTEAFF
TRBJ2-7 | TRBV19 | TRBD2 | - | TGTGCCAGTAGTGCGGGACTAGCGGGAGTCTACGAGCAGTACTTC | CASSAGLAGVYEQYF
TRBJ1-2 | TRBV12-3/TRBV12-4 | - | - | TGTGCCAGCAGTATACAGGGATTTAATGGCTACACCTTC | CASSIQGFNGYTF
TRBJ2-5 | TRBV7-7 | TRBD2 | - | TGTGCCAGCAGCTTAAGGTTCCAGCGGGGGGAGACCCAGTACTTC | CASSLRFQRGETQYF
TRBJ1-1 | TRBV18 | - | - | TGTGCCAGCGTAAGTCAGGGGATCAACACTGAAGCTTTCTTT | CASVSQGINTEAFF
TRBJ1-3 | TRBV2 | - | - | TGTGCCAGCAAAGGTGGCAGCTCTGGAAACACCATATATTTT | CASKGGSSGNTIYF
TRBJ2-5 | TRBV5-1 | - | - | TGCGCCAGCAGCTTGTTCAGGGGAGGCCAAGAGACCCAGTACTTC | CASSLFRGGQETQYF
TRBJ1-5 | TRBV7-8 | TRBD1 | - | TGTGCCAGCAGCCCTCTACAGGGGATTAGTCAGCCCCAGCATTTT | CASSPLQGISQPQHF
TRBJ2-6 | TRBV5-1 | - | - | TGCGCCAGCAGCGGTTCACGCTCTGGGGCCAACGTCCTGACTTTC | CASSGSRSGANVLTF
TRBJ2-7 | TRBV7-9 | - | - | TGTGCCAGCAGCGACCATTGGGGGGACGAGCAGTACTTC | CASSDHWGDEQYF
TRBJ2-5 | TRBV10-3 | - | once | TGTGCCATCAGGGGGGAAGGGGGGCCTTTTCGAGAGACCCAGTACTTC | CAIRGEGGPFRETQYF
TRBJ2-7 | TRBV27 | - | - | TGTGCCAGCCAACCATTGACAGGTATAGTTTCCTACGAGCAGTACTTC | CASQPLTGIVSYEQYF
TRBJ2-7 | TRBV28 | - | - | TGTGCCAGCAGTTTTCGTGGACGGCTCTCCTACGAGCAGTACTTC | CASSFRGRLSYEQYF